This T cell receptor beta chain came from a study of blood T cell repertoires in COVID-19. Study processing details: Quantification of nucleated cells was approximated via reference gene primer amplification. Assay: immunoSEQ multiplex PCR; the TCRdb copy retains only in-frame clones and omits some. V and J calls and clone size are given by that table; D and trimming were obtained from the DNA. In the table there are about 230,000 clones, approximately 81% of which are singletons. Points on this clone: Compared with germline, one end of the junction differs, possibly owing to a read error.

In germline, CDR1 is GTSNPN, CDR2 SVGIG (reference sequence). The CDR3 has 17 residues. The receptor comes from a woman older than 75 with acute or convalescent COVID-19. This chain uses TRBV30 with TRBJ1-1, with D perhaps matching TRBD1 (5 bases). Source material: peripheral blood. CDR3 DNA sequence: TGTGCGTGGAGGCGAAACATGGGGGGACTATTGAACACTGAAGCTTTCTTT. Translation: CAWRRNMGGLLNTEAFF. Supplemented by reference TRBV30 and TRBJ1-1, the full variable domain reads SQTIHQWPATLVQPVGSPLSLECTVEGTSNPNLYWYRQAAGRGLQLLFYSVGIGQISSEVPQNLSASRPQDRQFILSSKKLLLSDSGFYLCAWRRNMGGLLNTEAFFGQGTRLTVV.